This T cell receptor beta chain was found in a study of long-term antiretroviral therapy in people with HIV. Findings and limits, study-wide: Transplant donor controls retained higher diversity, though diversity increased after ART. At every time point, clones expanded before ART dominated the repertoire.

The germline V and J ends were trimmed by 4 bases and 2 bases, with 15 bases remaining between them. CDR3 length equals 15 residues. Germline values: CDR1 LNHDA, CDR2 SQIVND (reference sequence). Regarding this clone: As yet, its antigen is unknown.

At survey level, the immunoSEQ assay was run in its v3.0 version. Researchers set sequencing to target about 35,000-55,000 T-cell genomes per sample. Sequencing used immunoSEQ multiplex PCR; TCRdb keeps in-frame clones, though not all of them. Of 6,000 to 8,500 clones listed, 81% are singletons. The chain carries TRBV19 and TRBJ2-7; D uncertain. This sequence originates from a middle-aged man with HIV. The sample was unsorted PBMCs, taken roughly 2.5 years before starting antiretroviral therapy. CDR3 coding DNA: TGTGCCAGTAGTACAGCCAACGGACCGACCTACGAGCAGTACTTC. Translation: CASSTANGPTYEQYF.